This entry lists 24 T cell receptor beta chains sequenced from one sample in a study of identical twins. MiXCR, run by TCRdb on the 5' RACE reads, gives a single entry per CDR3 protein. The sample contains approximately 1.8 million distinct CDR3 sequences, around a third of which appear only once. The specimen sequenced was cord blood. These receptors were collected from a newborn girl in good health.

The J gene is TRBJ2-4, the V gene TRBV3-1; D is possibly TRBD1 (6 bases). There are 15 residues in the CDR3. Deletions cut 0 bases from V and 8 bases from J, with 14 bases between. The germline gives CDR1 LGHDT, CDR2 YNNKEL (reference sequence). CDR3 sequence reads: CASSQDPGARDIQYF. CDR3 DNA sequence: TGTGCCAGCAGCCAAGATCCAGGGGCAAGGGACATTCAGTACTTC.

V gene TRBV4-1 combines with J gene TRBJ2-5, with 7 bases that match TRBD2. The closer fit of TRBJ2-7 to the DNA end suggests the J call may be wrong. The CDR3 consists of 15 residues. Germline lookup yields CDR1 MGHRA and CDR2 YSYEKL. CDR3 residues: CASSQEQLAVCEQYF. The CDR3 nucleotides read TGCGCCAGCAGCCAAGAACAGCTAGCGGTTTGCGAGCAGTACTTC.

This clonotype was detected a few times. One junction end disagrees with the germline gene, perhaps due to a read error. The rearrangement uses TRBV20-1 and TRBJ1-2; TRBD1 matches at 7 bases. Germline CDR1 reads DFQATT; CDR2 reads SNEGSKA (reference sequence). The length of the CDR3 is 13 residues. The CDR3 nucleotides are TGCAGTGCATCCGGGACAGCTAACTATGTCTACACCTTC. It is translated as CSASGTANYVYTF.

This clonotype was picked up many times. The chain links TRBV12-3 or TRBV12-4 to TRBJ2-1, with D possibly being TRBD1 (5 bases). This CDR3 has 16 residues. V was cut by 2 bases and J by 2 bases, with 13 bases left in between. CDR3 sequence reads: CASSLFLQGPYNEQFF. The CDR3 DNA reads TGTGCCAGCAGTTTATTCCTCCAGGGCCCCTACAATGAGCAGTTCTTC.

This clonotype was observed a few times. The chain uses TRBV9 and TRBJ2-3; 8 bases agree with TRBD2. This CDR3 is 17 amino acids long. The trim removed 0 bases at V and 6 bases at J, leaving 12 bases unmatched. Germline V CDR1 and CDR2: SGDLS, YYNGEE. This CDR3 is CASSVDPSGWGFDTQYF. The CDR3, as DNA: TGTGCCAGCAGCGTAGACCCTAGCGGGTGGGGTTTTGATACGCAGTATTTT.

This sequence joins TRBV4-1 and TRBJ2-3; D not resolved. The CDR3 is 15 amino acids. Germline values: CDR1 MGHRA, CDR2 YSYEKL. V dropped 0 bases and J dropped 1 base, with 8 bases sitting between them. CDR3: CASSQEITGTDTQYF. DNA of the CDR3: TGCGCCAGCAGCCAAGAGATAACTGGCACAGATACGCAGTATTTT.

The sample holds a few counts of this clonotype. J is TRBJ2-1 and V is TRBV15; D is unclear. This CDR3 is built from 16 residues. V shed 0 bases and J shed 4 bases, with 13 bases lying between them. Germline V lookup: CDR1 LNHNV, CDR2 YYDKDF (reference sequence). The CDR3 DNA follows: TGTGCCACCAGCAGAGAAAGGATGATGACTTACAATGAGCAGTTCTTC. Its protein is CATSRERMMTYNEQFF.

There are a few counts of this clonotype. The genes are TRBV7-2 and TRBJ2-3; TRBD1 might be the D (5 bases). Germline CDR1 reads SGHTA; CDR2 reads FQGNSA. This CDR3 has 14 residues. V was shortened by 0 bases and J by 3 bases, with 7 bases between the two germline ends. The CDR3: CASSLATATDTQYF. CDR3 nucleotide sequence: TGTGCCAGCAGCTTAGCGACAGCAACAGATACGCAGTATTTT.

This clonotype was seen a handful of times. The chain has TRBV6-5 and TRBJ1-6; D unclear. This CDR3 spans 13 amino acids. Germline V gives CDR1 MNHEY, CDR2 SVGAGI. V was shortened by 0 bases and J by 12 bases, with 9 bases between the two germline ends. The CDR3 reads CASSYSTAVPLHF. The CDR3 DNA reads as TGTGCCAGCAGTTACTCGACTGCGGTACCCCTCCACTTT.

This clonotype was seen more than once but under ten times. V and J are TRBV20-1 and TRBJ1-4; no firm D call. This CDR3 is 13 amino acids long. Looked up from germline, CDR1 is DFQATT and CDR2 is SNEGSKA (reference sequence). The ends were cut back, 3 bases at V and 6 bases at J, with 11 bases in the middle. This CDR3 is CSARRPRDEKLFF. The CDR3 region has the DNA TGCAGTGCTAGGAGACCCCGGGATGAAAAACTGTTTTTT.

The CDR3 DNA reads as TGTGCCAGCAGTTCTTGGGACAGGGTTTCACCCCTCCACTTT. This codes for CASSSWDRVSPLHF. This sequence joins TRBV27 and TRBJ1-6, with 9 bases fitting TRBD1. The CDR3 spans 14 residues. Germline V lookup: CDR1 MNHEY, CDR2 SMNVEV (reference sequence). Losses at the gene ends were 4 bases for V and 9 bases for J; bases not matched to a gene: 4.

Many counts were recorded for this clonotype. The J gene is TRBJ2-7, the V gene TRBV3-1, with D tentatively TRBD1 or TRBD2 (5 bases each). Germline V gene lookup returns CDR1 LGHDT and CDR2 YNNKEL (reference sequence). V was cut by 4 bases and J by 3 bases, with 22 bases left in between. The CDR3 has 17 amino acids. In nucleotides, the CDR3 is TGTGCCAGCAGCCTATTCCCGATTGGGGGAGAATACTACGAGCAGTACTTC. This sequence encodes CASSLFPIGGEYYEQYF.

V is TRBV20-1 and J is TRBJ1-1; 7 bases are a match to TRBD1. The germline CDR1 and CDR2 sequences are DFQATT and SNEGSKA (reference sequence). V shed 5 bases, J shed 0 bases, and the junction held 3 bases outside the gene matches. This CDR3 comprises 13 residues. The CDR3 sequence: CSAAGQVNTEAFF. In DNA, the CDR3 is TGCAGTGCTGCCGGACAGGTGAACACTGAAGCTTTCTTT.

V usage is TRBV5-4 and J usage is TRBJ2-3; D may be TRBD2 (5 bases). V was cut by 1 base and J by 2 bases, with 11 bases left in between. Per germline, CDR1 SGHNT and CDR2 YYREEE (reference sequence). The CDR3 has 15 amino acids. In DNA, the CDR3 is TGTGCCAGCAGCTTGAATCGGAGGTCCACAGATACGCAGTATTTT. It encodes CASSLNRRSTDTQYF.

This clonotype was seen a handful of times. The genes are TRBV6-6 and TRBJ2-3; 9 bases align to TRBD1. V shed 1 base and J 2 bases; nucleotides not matched to a gene: 1. The germline CDR1 and CDR2 sequences are MNHNY and SVGAGI (reference sequence). The CDR3 contains 15 residues. CDR3: CASSYWDRATDTQYF. DNA for the CDR3: TGTGCCAGCAGTTACTGGGACAGGGCCACAGATACGCAGTATTTT.

The rearrangement uses TRBV6-5 and TRBJ1-5, with 9 bases matching TRBD1. The trim removed 6 bases at V and 4 bases at J, leaving 7 bases unmatched. CDR3 length: 15 residues. Germline CDR1 reads MNHEY; CDR2 reads SVGAGI. The CDR3 DNA follows: TGTGCCAGCAGAGTAGACAGGGGGATGAATCAGCCCCAGCATTTT. Its protein is CASRVDRGMNQPQHF.

In its sample, this clonotype was seen a few times. This sequence joins TRBV3-1 and TRBJ2-5; D gene ambiguous. Germline-derived CDR1 and CDR2 are LGHDT and YNNKEL (reference sequence). The CDR3 length is 13 residues. Trimming shortened V by 2 bases and J by 0 bases, and 4 bases separated the two germline ends. The DNA for the CDR3 is TGTGCCAGCAGCCAAATGTACCAAGAGACCCAGTACTTC. It yields the protein CASSQMYQETQYF.

This clonotype was detected only a few times. The chain carries TRBV10-3 and TRBJ1-5; TRBD1 aligns across 7 bases. The V gene end was trimmed by 6 bases and the J gene end by 4 bases; junction bases not matched to a gene: 6. CDR1 and CDR2 from the germline V gene are ENHRY and SYGVKD. The CDR3 has 14 amino acids. CDR3 in DNA: TGTGCCATCAGCTTGACAGGGTTTAATCAGCCCCAGCATTTT. This encodes CAISLTGFNQPQHF.

This clonotype was seen a few times. V usage is TRBV6-1 and J usage is TRBJ1-2, with 7 bases fitting TRBD1. From germline, CDR1 is MNHNS and CDR2 SASEGT. Germline trimming cut 5 bases from V and 3 bases from J; bases unmatched to any gene: 9. CDR3 length: 15 residues. CDR3 sequence reads: CASSQDRARYYGYTF. The DNA of the CDR3 is TGTGCCAGCAGTCAAGACAGGGCCCGCTACTATGGCTACACCTTC.

The chain has TRBV10-3 and TRBJ1-1, with D tentatively TRBD1 (5 bases). The CDR3 sequence is 17 residues long. The ends were cut back, 2 bases at V and 1 base at J, with 17 bases in the middle. From germline, CDR1 is ENHRY and CDR2 SYGVKD. As DNA, the CDR3 is TGTGCCATCAGTGAGCCCCTATCGGTGGGGGGGAACACTGAAGCTTTCTTT. It encodes CAISEPLSVGGNTEAFF.

Notes on this clonotype: Possible read error: a much larger clone is one base away. The chain combines TRBV29-1 with TRBJ2-1, with D possibly matching TRBD2 (7 bases). This CDR3 has 15 amino acids. V was cut by 4 bases and J by 16 bases, with 29 bases left in between. The germline V gene has CDR1 SQVTM and CDR2 ANQGSEA. The DNA of the CDR3 is TGCAGCGTTGGGGGGGCGACTAGCCCTACATTGCGGCATTTCTTC. Translation gives CSVGGATSPTLRHFF.

V and J are TRBV18 and TRBJ2-1, with TRBD1 matching 7 bases. This CDR3 region has 15 residues. Germline CDR1 KGHSH, CDR2 LQKENI. The junction had 9 bases not matched to a gene; V was cut back by 5 bases and J by 5 bases. Written as DNA, the CDR3 is TGTGCCAGCTCAACACGTGCGACAGGGCACAATGAGCAGTTCTTC. It encodes CASSTRATGHNEQFF.

This clonotype came up a few times. This chain connects TRBV7-2 to TRBJ2-1; weak D call: TRBD1 (8 bases). The CDR3 is made up of 17 amino acids. Trimming stripped 5 bases from V and 6 bases from J, with 23 bases between. CDR1 and CDR2 from the germline V gene are SGHTA and FQGNSA. CDR3 region: CASSQRLQGGYSNEQFF. Here the CDR3 DNA reads TGTGCCAGCAGCCAACGACTACAGGGGGGGTACAGCAATGAGCAGTTCTTC.

This clonotype occurred a few times. The V call is TRBV20-1, the J call TRBJ2-7, with D perhaps being TRBD1 or TRBD2 (5 bases each). The CDR3 totals 14 residues. V lost 5 bases and J 4 bases, leaving 18 bases between the germline ends. Germline loops: CDR1 DFQATT, CDR2 SNEGSKA (reference sequence). CDR3 DNA: TGCAGTGCTCCTGAGTCCAAGGGGAGATACGAGCAGTACTTC. This translates into CSAPESKGRYEQYF.